These T cell receptor beta chains were read from a single sample in a study of blood T cell repertoires in COVID-19. Measured with immunoSEQ multiplex PCR; TCRdb has only the in-frame clones, and not every one. The table records some 120,000 clones, roughly nine tenths of them present only once. The specimen sequenced was peripheral blood. The receptors come from a man aged 50 to 60 with active COVID-19. The conserved cysteine and the conserved F or W are not part of the CDR3 here.

>TRBV18|TRBJ2-3
ASSLLTHTDTQY
>TRBV30|TRBJ1-2
AWSTGTAGSDRT
>TRBV19|TRBJ1-4
ASSIRTGNEKLF
>TRBV4-2|TRBJ2-2
ASSQEGTSGSRTGELF
>TRBV19|TRBJ2-1
ASSIVGSGTYNEQF
>TRBV7-9|TRBJ1-6
ASSFLTGAYNSPLH
>TRBV24-1|TRBJ2-1
ATSEIGSDGCGEQF
>TRBV12-5|TRBJ2-3
ASGLGQGGTDTQY
>TRBV2|TRBJ2-7
ASGDSLIGQY
>TRBV29-1|TRBJ2-1
SVEGAAISSYNEQF
>TRBV7-9|TRBJ2-5
ASSYGLAAETQY
>TRBV5-4|TRBJ1-1
ASSDRDSGGEAF
>TRBV15|TRBJ1-1
ATRSGEGTEAF
>TRBV7-3|TRBJ1-1
ASSIGQANTEAF
>TRBV5-5|TRBJ1-1
ASSLNQRVSSTEAF
>TRBV12-3/TRBV12-4|TRBJ1-5
ASSLVEESAQH
>TRBV18|TRBJ2-2
ASSPNIQVTLNTGELF